Each of the 24 T cell receptor beta chains below was sequenced from the same sample in a study of beta chain features in type 1 diabetes. No antigen is known for these receptors. General study points: People with Type 1 diabetes carried modestly yet significantly shorter TCRB CDR3s in all four CD4+ subsets.

Reverse transcribing all isolated RNA meant expressed TCRB transcripts were sequenced. The repertoire was sequenced with immunoSEQ multiplex PCR; TCRdb's copy has only in-frame clones and lacks some. The sample yields fewer than 400,000 clones, approximately 9.9% seen once. Sequenced material: central memory CD4+ T cells from blood. These receptors all come from a man aged 30 to 45 with type 1 diabetes.

This clone appeared a few times. The chain combines TRBV7-2 with TRBJ1-1; 10 nucleotides agree with TRBD1. J lost 1 base, V lost 5 bases, and 7 bases had no gene match. This CDR3 is built from 16 residues. Germline V gives CDR1 SGHTA, CDR2 FQGNSA. The CDR3 loop reads CASSLTRDRGNTEAFF. The DNA of the CDR3 is TGTGCCAGCAGCCTAACTCGGGACAGGGGGAACACTGAAGCTTTCTTT.

In its sample, this clone was seen a few times. This sequence joins TRBV7-9 and TRBJ1-1; 7 bases are shared with TRBD1. V lost 3 bases to trimming and J lost 6 bases; unmatched junction nucleotides: 4. CDR1 is SEHNR, CDR2 FQNEAQ, per germline (reference sequence). The CDR3 consists of 13 residues. The CDR3 coding sequence is TGTGCCAGCAGCTTCACAGGGGTAGCTGAAGCTTTCTTT. It specifies CASSFTGVAEAFF.

In its sample, this clone was seen a few times. V gene TRBV30 combines with J gene TRBJ2-2, with D unresolved. Deletions cut 4 bases from V and 5 bases from J, with 17 bases between. CDR3 size: 15 residues. CDR1 and CDR2 (germline): GTSNPN, SVGIG (reference sequence). CDR3 bases: TGTGCCTGGATGGGCGGCTTTTCGCGTACCGGGGAGCTGTTTTTT. It yields the protein CAWMGGFSRTGELFF.

The V call is TRBV28, the J call TRBJ1-5; D gene uncertain. CDR1 and CDR2 (germline): MDHEN, SYDVKM. The ends were cut back, 8 bases at V and 0 bases at J, with 11 bases in the middle. There are 14 residues in the CDR3. This CDR3 is CASRRPLSNQPQHF. Here the CDR3 DNA reads TGTGCCAGCCGCAGACCCCTTAGCAATCAGCCCCAGCATTTT.

The chain uses TRBV7-2 and TRBJ2-2; D unclear. Germline CDR1 and CDR2: SGHTA and FQGNSA. This CDR3 spans 13 amino acids. Trimming took 3 bases from V and 2 from J, leaving 4 bases between them. The CDR3 is CASSFGNTGELFF. In DNA, the CDR3 is TGTGCCAGCAGCTTCGGAAACACCGGGGAGCTGTTTTTT. The complete variable domain, with remaining parts taken from reference TRBV7-2 and TRBJ2-2, reads GAGVSQSPSNKVTEKGKDVELRCDPISGHTALYWYRQSLGQGLEFLIYFQGNSAPDKSGLPSDRFSAERTGGSVSTLTIQRTQQEDSAVYLCASSFGNTGELFFGEGSRLTVL.

This sequence joins TRBV10-3 and TRBJ1-2; D unclear. The CDR3 runs 14 residues. From germline, CDR1 is ENHRY and CDR2 SYGVKD. V was clipped by 0 bases and J by 8 bases, with 13 bases between them. CDR3 region: CAISESGKTDGYTF. The CDR3 DNA reads TGTGCCATCAGTGAGTCGGGGAAGACGGACGGCTACACCTTC.

This clone has a handful of counts. The chain joins TRBV20-1 to TRBJ1-1; D ambiguous. The V gene lost 7 bases and the J gene lost 8 bases, with 11 bases spanning the gap. The CDR3 runs to 10 residues. Per the germline V gene, CDR1 is DFQATT and CDR2 is SNEGSKA (reference sequence). CDR3 nucleotide sequence: TGCAGTGTCCCCGGGCACGAAGCTTTCTTT. This translates into CSVPGHEAFF.

This clone was found a few times. J is TRBJ1-5 and V is TRBV27; 7 bases line up with TRBD1. The J segment lost 9 bases and the V segment lost 2 bases, leaving 7 bases of the junction unmatched. The CDR3 covers 14 residues. The germline gives CDR1 MNHEY, CDR2 SMNVEV (reference sequence). CDR3 residues: CASSLTTGLGPQHF. In DNA, the CDR3 is TGTGCCAGCAGTTTAACGACAGGGCTGGGGCCCCAGCATTTT.

The chain has TRBV5-1 and TRBJ1-2; TRBD1 might be the D (5 bases). CDR3 size: 16 residues. V lost 5 bases and J lost 3, with 20 bases in between. In germline, CDR1 is SGHRS, CDR2 YFSETQ. The DNA for the CDR3 is TGCGCCAGCAGAAATCGACCGGGACCGGGGGACTATGGCTACACCTTC. It codes for CASRNRPGPGDYGYTF.

This clone was detected a few times. The chain has TRBV5-1 and TRBJ2-7, with 8 nucleotides matching TRBD2. The CDR3 contains 14 residues. In germline, CDR1 is SGHRS, CDR2 YFSETQ. Trimming took 7 bases from V and 5 from J; bases not matched to a gene: 11. This chain's CDR3 is CASRLAGPRDEQYF. DNA for the CDR3: TGCGCCAGCCGTCTAGCGGGCCCACGGGACGAGCAGTACTTC.

In DNA, the CDR3 is TGTGCCACCCGACGGGACAGCTCCTACGAGCAGTACTTC. Translation gives CATRRDSSYEQYF. V usage is TRBV10-3 and J usage is TRBJ2-7, with 7 nucleotides matching TRBD1. V lost 10 bases, J lost 0 bases, and 6 bases stayed unmatched. The CDR3 has 13 amino acids. Germline V gene lookup returns CDR1 ENHRY and CDR2 SYGVKD.

V is TRBV4-3 and J is TRBJ2-2, with 7 bases fitting TRBD1. Germline CDR1 is LGHNA and CDR2 is YSLEER. CDR3 size: 14 residues. Germline trimming cut 3 bases from V and 5 bases from J; bases unmatched to any gene: 3. The CDR3 reads CASSHPQGTGELFF. CDR3 DNA sequence: TGCGCCAGCAGCCACCCACAGGGGACCGGGGAGCTGTTTTTT.

The gene calls are TRBV28 and TRBJ1-2; the match to TRBD1 covers 9 bases. CDR1 MDHEN and CDR2 SYDVKM come from the germline V gene. The CDR3 is made up of 15 amino acids. V gave up 5 bases and J gave up 4 bases; unmatched junction bases: 8. CDR3: CASSTGTGLVYGYTF. The CDR3 DNA reads TGTGCCAGCAGTACCGGGACAGGGTTAGTCTATGGCTACACCTTC.

The rearrangement links TRBV7-2 to TRBJ2-1, with 12 bases lining up with TRBD2. This CDR3 contains 17 residues. CDR1 is SGHTA and CDR2 is FQGNSA in the germline V gene. J was trimmed by 9 bases and V by 0 bases; bases with no gene match: 9. This CDR3 is CASSLALAGGPVGEQFF. For the CDR3, the DNA is TGTGCCAGCAGCTTAGCCCTAGCGGGGGGGCCTGTCGGTGAGCAGTTCTTC.

V usage is TRBV4-3 and J usage is TRBJ1-2; possibly TRBD1 for D (6 bases). Per germline, CDR1 LGHNA and CDR2 YSLEER. Deletions cut 5 bases from V and 8 bases from J, with 15 bases between. CDR3 length: 13 residues. The CDR3 loop is CASSFRGQEGYTF. In DNA form, the CDR3 reads TGCGCCAGCAGCTTCAGGGGTCAAGAGGGCTACACCTTC.

V gene TRBV5-6 combines with J gene TRBJ2-7, with D unresolved. V gave up 1 base and J gave up 9 bases, with 11 bases separating them. The CDR3 is 12 amino acids. Germline CDR1 is SGHDT and CDR2 is YYEEEE. Written as DNA, the CDR3 is TGTGCCAGCAGCTTGAACACAGCGACGCAGTACTTC. As protein: CASSLNTATQYF.

This clone was observed many times. CDR3 amino acids: CASSPPAGPGELFF. In DNA form, the CDR3 reads TGTGCCAGCTCACCACCTGCGGGGCCCGGGGAGCTGTTTTTT. The chain couples TRBV18 to TRBJ2-2, with D possibly being TRBD2 (6 bases). The germline CDR1 and CDR2 sequences are KGHSH and LQKENI. V lost 0 bases to trimming and J lost 6 bases, with 8 bases between them. The CDR3 has 14 amino acids.

This clone showed up just a few times. The chain's CDR3 is CASSADGGGNTEAFF. The CDR3 DNA is TGTGCCAGCAGCGCCGACGGGGGAGGGAACACTGAAGCTTTCTTT. The genes are TRBV11-2 and TRBJ1-1, with D perhaps matching TRBD1 (5 bases). V shed 5 bases and J shed 1 base, with 14 bases lying between them. Per germline, CDR1 SGHAT and CDR2 FQNNGV. The CDR3 consists of 15 residues.

This clone was counted a few times. The rearrangement joins TRBV5-1 to TRBJ1-6; 9 bases fit TRBD1. Trimming took 4 bases from V and 6 from J; bases not matched to a gene: 8. This CDR3 comprises 16 residues. Germline lookup yields CDR1 SGHRS and CDR2 YFSETQ. CDR3 protein: CASSRAGTGSNSPLHF. In nucleotides, the CDR3 is TGCGCCAGCAGCAGGGCCGGGACAGGGTCTAATTCACCCCTCCACTTT.

Worth noting for this clone: Other nucleotide sequences in the sample specify the same CDR3. V gene TRBV4-3 combines with J gene TRBJ1-2, with D perhaps matching TRBD1 (6 bases). Germline CDR1 LGHNA, CDR2 YSLEER. There are 13 residues in the CDR3. V was pared by 0 bases and J by 7 bases, with 9 bases between. CDR3 sequence reads: CASSQDGTLGYTF. The CDR3 nucleotides are TGCGCCAGCAGCCAAGATGGGACACTTGGCTACACCTTC.

This clone has only a few counts. J is TRBJ1-1 and V is TRBV21-1; TRBD1 is the table's D call and was not checked against the DNA. TRBV21-1 is described as a pseudogene. CDR3 length equals 13 residues. The DNA for the CDR3 is TGTGCCAGCAGCAAGACAATGAACACTGAAGCTTTCTTT. Protein sequence: CASSKTMNTEAFF.

This clone was observed a few times. This chain uses TRBV18 with TRBJ2-5; D may be TRBD1 (6 bases). The germline CDR1 and CDR2 sequences are KGHSH and LQKENI. There are 15 residues in the CDR3. Trimming shortened V by 3 bases and J by 5 bases, and 16 bases separated the two germline ends. CDR3 DNA sequence: TGTGCCAGCTCACCTCCAAGCAGGGGTGGCGAGACCCAGTACTTC. It yields the protein CASSPPSRGGETQYF.

The chain links TRBV7-2 to TRBJ1-1; possibly TRBD1 for D (5 bases). V shed 1 base and J shed 6 bases, with 12 bases lying between them. The CDR3 has 14 residues. Germline values: CDR1 SGHTA, CDR2 FQGNSA. CDR3 DNA sequence: TGTGCCAGCAGCTTAGAGCCGGGGCTGGCTGAAGCTTTCTTT. Its translation is CASSLEPGLAEAFF.

This clone was detected only a few times. The chain uses TRBV7-2 and TRBJ1-1; 7 bases align to TRBD1. The CDR3 extends over 15 amino acids. Per germline, CDR1 SGHTA and CDR2 FQGNSA. The junction had 10 bases not matched to a gene; V was cut back by 5 bases and J by 4 bases. The CDR3 here is CASSSNPGGVTEAFF. In DNA, the CDR3 is TGTGCCAGCAGCAGCAACCCAGGGGGAGTCACTGAAGCTTTCTTT.